This TCR beta chain was captured in a study of T cell responses to AZD1222 COVID-19 vaccine. The study's findings and limits: The study reported that nearly half of spike-specific TCRs target unmutated variant regions. Spike-specific TCR breadth and depth were elevated following two AZD1222 doses. Only a handful of AZD1222 recipients were seropositive at baseline.

About this clone: Its antigen is as yet unknown.

The germline CDR1 and CDR2 sequences are KGHSH and LQKENI. This CDR3 has 17 amino acids. V dropped 0 bases and J dropped 3 bases, with 15 bases sitting between them. Profiled with immunoSEQ multiplex PCR; TCRdb holds only in-frame clones, not every one. The sample has about 70,000 clones; about 85% are singletons. The origin of this receptor is an adult who received the AZD1222 COVID-19 vaccine. The genes are TRBV18 and TRBJ1-5, with TRBD1 as a possible D gene (6 bases). The sample was peripheral blood, taken 28 days after the second AZD1222 dose. Written as DNA, the CDR3 is TGTGCCAGCTCACCACCCGGGGGCGCGCGCATCAATCAGCCCCAGCATTTT. This gives the protein CASSPPGGARINQPQHF.